In its sample, the clone carrying this TCR beta chain was seen once. Looked up from germline, CDR1 is MRHNA and CDR2 is SNTAGT. V dropped 3 bases and J dropped 3 bases, with 9 bases sitting between them. The CDR3 runs to 15 residues. The data were obtained in a study of fetal regulatory T cell absence and autoimmunity. The assay was run at survey level. Assay: immunoSEQ multiplex PCR; the TCRdb copy retains only in-frame clones and omits some. This sample has around 100,000 clones, with about three quarters found just once. The source is a male donor with IPEX syndrome. The sequenced sample was pancreas tissue. This sequence joins TRBV6-4 and TRBJ1-6; D is ambiguous. CDR3 bases: TGTGCCAGCAGTGAACGGCCTTTCTATAATTCACCCCTCCACTTT. It encodes CASSERPFYNSPLHF.